This TCR beta chain was retrieved from a study of technical replicates of blood from a few donors. The CDR3 totals 17 residues. From germline, CDR1 is ENHRY and CDR2 SYGVKD. V was clipped by 0 bases and J by 4 bases, with 16 bases between them. Only in-frame clones appear in the TCRdb table, and some are missing; sequencing was by immunoSEQ multiplex PCR. The sample gives about 89,000 clones, approximately 94% of which show up once; around 0.24% is in the top ten. J is TRBJ1-3 and V is TRBV10-3; D not resolved. The source material was T cells isolated from PBMCs. This clonotype was sampled from a human donor in good health. CDR3 sequence: CAISESITPREGNTIYF. The CDR3 DNA sequence: TGTGCCATCAGTGAGTCGATAACCCCACGTGAGGGAAACACCATATATTTT.